The 12 T cell receptor beta chains presented below share a single source sample, sequenced in a study of blood T cell repertoires in COVID-19. Generated by immunoSEQ multiplex PCR, the TCRdb table keeps only in-frame clones and is missing some. This sample has approximately 170,000 clones, with around 80% found just once. Sample: peripheral blood. The origin of the receptors is a woman aged 50 to 60 with acute or convalescent COVID-19.

The CDR3 DNA reads as TGTGCCTGGAGCCCGGGACAGGGTAATCAGCCCCAGCATTTT. Its protein is CAWSPGQGNQPQHF. V is TRBV30 and J is TRBJ1-5; 9 bases map to TRBD1. The CDR3 covers 14 residues. CDR1 and CDR2 (germline): GTSNPN, SVGIG (reference sequence). V lost 3 bases, J lost 4 bases, and 4 bases stayed unmatched.

This chain joins TRBV7-9 and TRBJ2-2, with D possibly being TRBD1 (6 bases). V gave up 2 bases and J gave up 4 bases, with 17 bases separating them. Germline-derived CDR1 and CDR2 are SEHNR and FQNEAQ (reference sequence). This CDR3 comprises 17 residues. The CDR3 sequence: CASSLLGHRDGTGELFF. In DNA form, the CDR3 reads TGTGCCAGCAGCTTATTGGGTCACAGGGATGGCACCGGGGAGCTGTTTTTT.

This clone was detected a few times. The gene calls are TRBV27 and TRBJ2-1; 9 nucleotides match TRBD2. The CDR3 loop spans 19 amino acids. CDR1 MNHEY and CDR2 SMNVEV come from the germline V gene (reference sequence). Trimming took 7 bases from V and 7 from J; bases not matched to a gene: 23. The CDR3 is CASTLKGGPRSGSINEQFF. As DNA, the CDR3 is TGTGCCAGCACTCTTAAAGGGGGACCCCGTAGCGGGAGTATAAATGAGCAGTTCTTC.

Note on this clone: Additional DNA sequences in this sample encode the identical CDR3. This chain uses TRBV19 with TRBJ2-7, with TRBD1 matching 8 bases. V dropped 7 bases and J dropped 0; count of bases not matched to a gene: 2. In germline, CDR1 is LNHDA, CDR2 SQIVND (reference sequence). CDR3 length: 13 amino acids. The CDR3 loop reads CASKGTGSYEQYF. DNA for the CDR3: TGTGCCAGTAAAGGGACAGGCTCCTACGAGCAGTACTTC.

The chain joins TRBV4-1 to TRBJ1-2, with TRBD1 as a possible D gene (5 bases). The CDR3 runs 13 residues. V was trimmed by 6 bases and J by 2 bases, leaving 10 bases between them. CDR1 is MGHRA and CDR2 is YSYEKL in the germline V gene. Written as DNA, the CDR3 is TGCGCCAGCAGGGCGGGGCCCAACTATGGCTACACCTTC. Translating gives CASRAGPNYGYTF.

This clone was seen a handful of times. The chain joins TRBV6-2 or TRBV6-3 to TRBJ1-1, with D possibly being TRBD1 (5 bases). There are 17 residues in the CDR3. V dropped 0 bases and J dropped 0 bases, with 14 bases sitting between them. The germline V gene has CDR1 MNHEY and CDR2 SVGEGT. DNA for the CDR3: TGTGCCAGCAGTTACTCGATGGCAGGGCTCATGAACACTGAAGCTTTCTTT. Its protein is CASSYSMAGLMNTEAFF.

The rearrangement links TRBV6-5 to TRBJ1-2; 9 positions agree with TRBD1. Germline-derived CDR1 and CDR2 are MNHEY and SVGAGI. This CDR3 region has 12 residues. The CDR3 DNA is TGTGTCGCGGGACAGGGAGTCCAAGGCTACACCTTC. Translating gives CVAGQGVQGYTF.

The V call is TRBV13, the J call TRBJ2-3; 16 bases are a match to TRBD2. CDR1 and CDR2 (germline): PRHDT, FYEKMQ (reference sequence). J lost 3 bases, V lost 5 bases, and 5 bases had no gene match. The CDR3 extends over 17 amino acids. The CDR3 DNA reads as TGTGCCAGCAGCCTGGGACTAGCGGGGGGGTTAACAGATACGCAGTATTTT. It translates to CASSLGLAGGLTDTQYF.

The chain carries TRBV28 and TRBJ2-1, with 15 positions matching TRBD2. CDR1 and CDR2 (germline): MDHEN, SYDVKM. CDR3 length: 15 amino acids. With 6 bases clipped from V and 9 bases from J, the junction kept 6 bases outside the gene matches. CDR3 sequence (DNA): TGTGCCAGCAGGGGACTAGCGGGAGGCCGTGGTGAGCAGTTCTTC. The encoded protein is CASRGLAGGRGEQFF. Full variable domain (outside the CDR3, taken from reference TRBV28 and TRBJ2-1): DVKVTQSSRYLVKRTGEKVFLECVQDMDHENMFWYRQDPGLGLRLIYFSYDVKMKEKGDIPEGYSVSREKKERFSLILESASTNQTSMYLCASRGLAGGRGEQFFGPGTRLTVL.

The chain couples TRBV6-5 to TRBJ2-7; TRBD2 might be the D (6 bases). V was trimmed by 4 bases and J by 2 bases, leaving 12 bases between them. The germline V gene encodes CDR1 MNHEY and CDR2 SVGAGI. The CDR3 spans 14 residues. The CDR3: CASSSQAGPYEQYF. The CDR3 DNA reads TGTGCCAGCAGTTCCCAGGCGGGGCCCTACGAGCAGTACTTC.

V and J are TRBV30 and TRBJ2-3, with D perhaps TRBD2 (6 bases). Trimming stripped 3 bases from V and 5 bases from J, with 9 bases between. The CDR3 totals 12 residues. The germline CDR1 and CDR2 sequences are GTSNPN and SVGIG (reference sequence). CDR3 loop: CAWSRRGDTQYF. DNA of the CDR3: TGTGCCTGGAGCCGGCGGGGAGATACGCAGTATTTT.

The chain joins TRBV5-4 to TRBJ2-1; D unclear. V gave up 5 bases and J gave up 1 base, with 13 bases separating them. CDR1 is SGHNT and CDR2 is YYREEE in the germline V gene (reference sequence). The CDR3 runs 15 residues. The CDR3 DNA reads TGTGCCAGCAGGGAGCTTTGGAGTTCCTACAATGAGCAGTTCTTC. Its translation is CASRELWSSYNEQFF.